The 21 T cell receptor beta chains given below trace back to one sample, sequenced in a study of T cell responses to AZD1222 COVID-19 vaccine. The repertoire was sequenced with immunoSEQ multiplex PCR; TCRdb's copy has only in-frame clones and lacks some. The repertoire holds over 130,000 clones, with around 95% as singletons. The input for sequencing was peripheral blood, taken on day 0 of AZD1222 vaccination. The receptors stem from an adult in good health.

V usage is TRBV7-9 and J usage is TRBJ1-1, with TRBD1 matching 10 bases. With V trimmed by 4 bases and J by 1 base, 9 bases remained unmatched. The CDR3 runs to 17 residues. Germline assignment: CDR1 SEHNR and CDR2 FQNEAQ (reference sequence). The CDR3 region has the DNA TGTGCCAGCAGCTCCAGGACAGGGGGGGAGGCGAACACTGAAGCTTTCTTT. Translating gives CASSSRTGGEANTEAFF.

The V call is TRBV2, the J call TRBJ1-2; no reliable D call. The V end lost 3 bases, the J end lost 7 bases, and 0 bases lay between the germline ends. Looked up from germline, CDR1 is SNHLY and CDR2 is FYNNEI. The CDR3 contains 9 residues. The CDR3 region has the DNA TGTGCCAGCAGTGATGGCTACACCTTC. Amino acid sequence: CASSDGYTF.

The rearrangement uses TRBV29-1 and TRBJ1-2; 8 nucleotides line up with TRBD1. The CDR3 spans 11 residues. Germline-derived CDR1 and CDR2 are SQVTM and ANQGSEA. V trimming: 5 bases; J trimming: 7 bases; junction bases outside the gene matches: 3. CDR3 sequence reads: CSVQGASGYTF. DNA for the CDR3: TGCAGCGTTCAGGGGGCGAGTGGCTACACCTTC.

The rearrangement uses TRBV10-2 and TRBJ1-2; TRBD1 aligns across 12 bases. There are 18 residues in the CDR3. Germline V gene lookup returns CDR1 WSHSY and CDR2 SAAADI. The V gene end was trimmed by 2 bases and the J gene end by 1 base; junction bases not matched to a gene: 8. CDR3 nucleotide sequence: TGCGCCAGCAGTGAGCTGGGACAGGGGGCCCCGGTTAACTATGGCTACACCTTC. This codes for CASSELGQGAPVNYGYTF.

The CDR3 loop is CASSPTGVGQPQHF. DNA of the CDR3: TGTGCCAGCAGTCCGACAGGGGTTGGGCAGCCCCAGCATTTT. The chain uses TRBV6-5 and TRBJ1-5; 8 nucleotides match TRBD1. The V segment lost 5 bases and the J segment 7 bases; nucleotides outside the gene matches: 7. Germline V gene data show CDR1 as MNHEY and CDR2 as SVGAGI. This CDR3 is built from 14 residues.

The chain employs TRBV9 and TRBJ1-3; no definite D call. Between the trimmed V and J ends, which lost 0 bases and 2 bases, there was a span of 15 bases. Germline CDR1 reads SGDLS; CDR2 reads YYNGEE. This CDR3 is built from 17 residues. CDR3 sequence (DNA): TGTGCCAGCAGCGTAGGCCAGACCTCCACCCCTGGAAACACCATATATTTT. Protein product: CASSVGQTSTPGNTIYF. Drawing the rest from reference TRBV9 and TRBJ1-3, the complete variable domain is DSGVTQTPKHLITATGQRVTLRCSPRSGDLSVYWYQQSLDQGLQFLIQYYNGEERAKGNILERFSAQQFPDLHSELNLSSLELGDSALYFCASSVGQTSTPGNTIYFGEGSWLTVV.

The chain has TRBV7-2 and TRBJ2-1; TRBD1 matches at 9 bases. CDR3 length: 16 amino acids. Germline V gene lookup returns CDR1 SGHTA and CDR2 FQGNSA. Unmatched junction bases numbered 11, after V lost 6 bases and J lost 5 bases. As DNA, the CDR3 is TGTGCCAGCAGAGGTACAGGGGGCGTCCGAAACAATGAGCAGTTCTTC. Its protein product is CASRGTGGVRNNEQFF.

The chain carries TRBV6-5 and TRBJ1-6; no reliable D call. Trimming pared 2 bases from V and 7 bases from J, leaving 6 bases between. CDR3 length equals 13 residues. Per the germline V gene, CDR1 is MNHEY and CDR2 is SVGAGI. CDR3 in DNA: TGTGCCAGCAGTTACGATCAGAATTCACCCCTCCACTTT. It encodes CASSYDQNSPLHF.

The V gene is TRBV19, the J gene TRBJ1-1, with a weak D call TRBD1 (6 bases). Germline lookup yields CDR1 LNHDA and CDR2 SQIVND (reference sequence). V lost 6 bases and J 0 bases, leaving 14 bases between the germline ends. This CDR3 comprises 15 residues. The CDR3 sequence: CASRDDRTMNTEAFF. The CDR3, as DNA: TGTGCCAGTAGGGACGACAGGACTATGAACACTGAAGCTTTCTTT.

This chain uses TRBV2 with TRBJ1-5, with 9 bases aligning to TRBD1. Unmatched junction bases numbered 9, after V lost 6 bases and J lost 6 bases. This CDR3 comprises 15 residues. Per germline, CDR1 SNHLY and CDR2 FYNNEI. CDR3 nucleotide sequence: TGTGCCAGCAGGGGGAACCGGGACAGGGCTCAGCCCCAGCATTTT. This encodes CASRGNRDRAQPQHF. The full variable domain, completed using reference TRBV2 and TRBJ1-5, is EPEVTQTPSHQVTQMGQEVILRCVPISNHLYFYWYRQILGQKVEFLVSFYNNEISEKSEIFDDQFSVERPDGSNFTLKIRSTKLEDSAMYFCASRGNRDRAQPQHFGDGTRLSIL.

This clone was detected only once. The V and J genes are TRBV12-3 or TRBV12-4 and TRBJ1-1, with unresolved D. There are 12 residues in the CDR3. V was trimmed by 3 bases and J by 4 bases, leaving 6 bases between them. CDR3 in amino acids: CASSLIITEAFF. The CDR3 region has the DNA TGTGCCAGCAGTTTGATCATCACTGAAGCTTTCTTT.

The chain links TRBV7-9 to TRBJ1-6; unclear D gene. In germline, CDR1 is SEHNR, CDR2 FQNEAQ (reference sequence). The CDR3 spans 15 residues. V dropped 4 bases and J dropped 0 bases, with 7 bases sitting between them. In DNA form, the CDR3 reads TGTGCCAGCAGCTCCCGGGACTCCTATAATTCACCCCTCCACTTT. It codes for CASSSRDSYNSPLHF.

The V call is TRBV18, the J call TRBJ2-5; 10 bases line up with TRBD2. In germline, CDR1 is KGHSH, CDR2 LQKENI. Trimming took 6 bases from V and 7 from J; bases not matched to a gene: 8. This CDR3 has 14 amino acids. The CDR3 bases are TGTGCCAGCTCCCGGACTAGCGGCACGGGGACCCAGTACTTC. It specifies CASSRTSGTGTQYF.

This chain joins TRBV7-2 and TRBJ1-2; a weak D match, TRBD1 (6 bases). The CDR3 sequence is 14 residues long. Germline CDR1 SGHTA, CDR2 FQGNSA. Trimming took off 5 bases at V and 3 bases at J, with 13 bases between the two ends. CDR3 in DNA: TGTGCCAGCAGCACCACAGGGTTGGACTATGGCTACACCTTC. Translated, it gives CASSTTGLDYGYTF.

The chain links TRBV6-5 to TRBJ1-6; unclear D gene. CDR3 length: 14 residues. The germline V and J ends were trimmed by 8 bases and 0 bases, with 8 bases remaining between them. Germline V CDR1 and CDR2: MNHEY, SVGAGI. The CDR3 protein is CASRPSSYNSPLHF. The DNA for the CDR3 is TGTGCCAGCCGCCCGAGCTCCTATAATTCACCCCTCCACTTT.

The rearrangement joins TRBV18 to TRBJ1-6, with 9 bases lining up with TRBD1. From germline, CDR1 is KGHSH and CDR2 LQKENI. This CDR3 region has 15 residues. J was trimmed by 8 bases and V by 1 base; bases with no gene match: 3. DNA of the CDR3: TGTGCCAGCTCACCACTACAGGGGGCTGATTCACCCCTCCACTTT. Encoded protein: CASSPLQGADSPLHF.

The chain links TRBV13 to TRBJ2-7; D uncertain. The CDR3 runs to 9 residues. CDR1 and CDR2 (germline): PRHDT, FYEKMQ (reference sequence). The CDR3 reads CASSHPGGV. Written as DNA, the CDR3 is TGTGCCAGCAGCCACCCAGGTGGCGTC.

The chain links TRBV7-3 to TRBJ2-1; TRBD2 might be the D (6 bases). Germline CDR1 is SGHTA and CDR2 is FQGTGA. V was pared by 3 bases and J by 6 bases, with 9 bases between. The CDR3 is 13 amino acids. Written as DNA, the CDR3 is TGTGCCAGCAGCTTCGGGACTGGCAATGAGCAGTTCTTC. Translation gives CASSFGTGNEQFF.

V and J are TRBV5-5 and TRBJ2-1; D might be TRBD2 (5 bases). Trimming took 0 bases from V and 3 from J, leaving 13 bases between them. The CDR3 is 16 amino acids. Germline V gives CDR1 SGHKS, CDR2 YYEKEE (reference sequence). CDR3 in amino acids: CASSLGGMGSYNEQFF. The CDR3 DNA sequence: TGTGCCAGCAGCTTGGGGGGAATGGGGAGCTACAATGAGCAGTTCTTC.

This clone was observed once. The chain links TRBV21-1 to TRBJ2-3; no check of the table's D call, TRBD2, against the DNA was made. TRBV21-1 is shown as a pseudogene. The CDR3 is made up of 20 amino acids. The CDR3 spells CASSQKKEVGLAGESDTQYF. In DNA form, the CDR3 reads TGTGCCAGCAGCCAAAAAAAGGAAGTGGGACTAGCGGGGGAGTCAGATACGCAGTATTTT.

The rearrangement joins TRBV6-2 or TRBV6-3 to TRBJ1-6; 7 bases are shared with TRBD1. The CDR3 has 18 residues. The germline V gene has CDR1 MNHEY and CDR2 SVGEGT. V lost 2 bases to trimming and J lost 0 bases; unmatched junction nucleotides: 7. As DNA, the CDR3 is TGTGCCAGCAGTTACGGACAGGACGACTTCTCCTATAATTCACCCCTCCACTTT. Protein sequence: CASSYGQDDFSYNSPLHF.